The source of this T cell receptor (beta chain) is a study of T-cell memory formation after mild COVID-19. Study context: The study found TCR clusters largely donor specific.

Constant-segment primers served in 5'RACE that generated TCR alpha and TCR beta cDNA libraries bearing sample barcodes and UMIs. TCRdb passed the 5' RACE reads through MiXCR, listing each CDR3 protein once. The table has approximately 250,000 distinct CDR3 sequences, 16% seen once. General study findings and limits: Confirmation was lacking for SARS-CoV-2 specificity of second-wave clones that peaked on day 37. The study found contracting CD4+ clones mainly in CM and EM and contracting CD8+ clones in EMRA.

In this sample, this clonotype turned up a few times. Its antigen is not known. In germline, CDR1 is SGHTA, CDR2 FQGNSA. V lost 8 bases and J 8 bases, leaving 22 bases between the germline ends. This CDR3 spans 15 amino acids. The clonotype originates from a man aged 18-30 years who had mild COVID-19 (a few samples of this study predate the infection). Cell type and time point are not known. The rearrangement links TRBV7-2 to TRBJ1-3; unclear D gene. Material: PBMCs or a T cell subset sorted from them (not recorded which). The CDR3 spells CASSGDPTSAHTIYF. The CDR3 nucleotides are TGTGCCAGCTCCGGGGATCCTACTAGTGCCCACACCATATATTTT.